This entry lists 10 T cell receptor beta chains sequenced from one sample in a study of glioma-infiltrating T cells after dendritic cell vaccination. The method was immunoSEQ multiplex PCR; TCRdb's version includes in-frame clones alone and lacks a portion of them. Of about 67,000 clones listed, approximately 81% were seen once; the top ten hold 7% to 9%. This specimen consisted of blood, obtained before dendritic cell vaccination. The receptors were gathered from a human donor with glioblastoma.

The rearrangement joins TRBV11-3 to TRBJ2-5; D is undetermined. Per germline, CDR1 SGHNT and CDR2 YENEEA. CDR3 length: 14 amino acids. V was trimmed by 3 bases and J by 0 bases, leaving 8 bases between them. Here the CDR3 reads CASSFSENQETQYF. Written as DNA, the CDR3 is TGTGCCAGCAGCTTTTCAGAAAACCAAGAGACCCAGTACTTC.

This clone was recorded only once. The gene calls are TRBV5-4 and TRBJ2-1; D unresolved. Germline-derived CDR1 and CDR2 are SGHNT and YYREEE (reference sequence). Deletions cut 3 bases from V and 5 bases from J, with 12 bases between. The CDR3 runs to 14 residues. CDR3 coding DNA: TGTGCCAGCAGCTCGCGAGACATTGACAATGAGCAGTTCTTC. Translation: CASSSRDIDNEQFF.

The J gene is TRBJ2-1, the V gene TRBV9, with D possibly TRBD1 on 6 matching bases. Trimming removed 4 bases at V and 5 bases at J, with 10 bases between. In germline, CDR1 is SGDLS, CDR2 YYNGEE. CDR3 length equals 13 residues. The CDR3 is CASSLGQHNEQFF. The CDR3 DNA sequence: TGTGCCAGCAGCCTAGGACAGCACAATGAGCAGTTCTTC.

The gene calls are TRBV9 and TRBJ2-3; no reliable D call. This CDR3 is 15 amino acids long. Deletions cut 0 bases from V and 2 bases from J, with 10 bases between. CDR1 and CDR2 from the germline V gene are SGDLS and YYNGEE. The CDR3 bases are TGTGCCAGCAGCGTAGTCGACTTCGCCACAGATACGCAGTATTTT. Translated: CASSVVDFATDTQYF.

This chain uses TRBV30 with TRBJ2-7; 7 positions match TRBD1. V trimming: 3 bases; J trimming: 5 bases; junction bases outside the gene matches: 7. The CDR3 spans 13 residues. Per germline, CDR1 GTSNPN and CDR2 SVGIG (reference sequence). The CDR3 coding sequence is TGTGCCTGGAGCCGAACAGGGGCGGACGAGCAGTACTTC. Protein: CAWSRTGADEQYF.

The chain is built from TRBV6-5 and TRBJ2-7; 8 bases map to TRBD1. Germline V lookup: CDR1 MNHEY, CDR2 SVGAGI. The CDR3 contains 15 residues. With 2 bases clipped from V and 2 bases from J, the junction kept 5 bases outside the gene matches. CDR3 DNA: TGTGCCAGCAGTTACCGAGGACAGGGAACCTACGAGCAGTACTTC. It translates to CASSYRGQGTYEQYF.

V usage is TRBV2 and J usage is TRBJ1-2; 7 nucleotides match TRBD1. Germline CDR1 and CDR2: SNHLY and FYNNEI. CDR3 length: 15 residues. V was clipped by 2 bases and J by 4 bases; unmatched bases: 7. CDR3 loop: CASSENEGALYGYTF. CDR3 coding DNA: TGTGCCAGCAGTGAAAACGAGGGGGCTCTCTATGGCTACACCTTC. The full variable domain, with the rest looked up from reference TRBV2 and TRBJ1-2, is EPEVTQTPSHQVTQMGQEVILRCVPISNHLYFYWYRQILGQKVEFLVSFYNNEISEKSEIFDDQFSVERPDGSNFTLKIRSTKLEDSAMYFCASSENEGALYGYTFGSGTRLTVV.

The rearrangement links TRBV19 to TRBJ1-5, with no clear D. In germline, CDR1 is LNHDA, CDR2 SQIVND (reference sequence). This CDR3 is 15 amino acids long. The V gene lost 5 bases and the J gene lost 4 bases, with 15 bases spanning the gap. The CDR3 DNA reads TGTGCCAGTAGTCCTAACAGCACACCAAATCAGCCCCAGCATTTT. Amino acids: CASSPNSTPNQPQHF. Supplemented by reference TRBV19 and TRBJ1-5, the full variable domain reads DGGITQSPKYLFRKEGQNVTLSCEQNLNHDAMYWYRQDPGQGLRLIYYSQIVNDFQKGDIAEGYSVSREKKESFPLTVTSAQKNPTAFYLCASSPNSTPNQPQHFGDGTRLSIL.

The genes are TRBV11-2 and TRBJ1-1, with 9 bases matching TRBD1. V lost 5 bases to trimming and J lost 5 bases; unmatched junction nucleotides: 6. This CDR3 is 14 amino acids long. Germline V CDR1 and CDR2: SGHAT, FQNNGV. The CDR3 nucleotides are TGTGCCAGCAGCCTCACAGGGGGCGGGACTGAAGCTTTCTTT. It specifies CASSLTGGGTEAFF.

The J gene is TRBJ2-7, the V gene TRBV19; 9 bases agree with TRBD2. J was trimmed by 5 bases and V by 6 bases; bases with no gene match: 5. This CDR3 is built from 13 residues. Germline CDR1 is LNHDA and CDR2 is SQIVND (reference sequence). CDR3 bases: TGTGCCAGTAGCTCCGGGACTAGCAACGAGCAGTACTTC. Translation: CASSSGTSNEQYF.